This T cell receptor (beta chain) was obtained from a study of shared clonotypes between healthy human individuals (TCRdb year 2020). For the wider study: The cohort comprised two women and a few men aged 18 to 49 years. To increase sequencing depth and limit assay-specific biases, TCR repertoire library preparation and sequencing were carried out by different laboratories using diverse techniques. Blood TCR repertoires of several healthy adults were deeply sequenced to estimate repertoire size and the extent of clonotype sharing between individuals. Per donor, leukapheresis produced somewhere between about 0.94 and 9 billion PBMCs. For each donor, CD4 naive and CD4 memory were each given three plates, CD8 naive was given two plates, and CD8 memory was given one plate. General findings and caveats noted by the study authors: Larger estimated clonotype richness was generally found for naive subsets than for memory subsets. Sampling was restricted to blood, and TCR repertoires in tissues likely differ from the TCR repertoires found in blood. Compared with non-shared clonotypes, clonotypes shared by all four sorted-subset donors had higher generation probabilities. Because the study included a small number of donors, the genetic and exposure-history diversity represented was limited. Even with the large sequencing depth, rarefaction of the sorted-subset datasets indicated that sequencing was incomplete. When several donors were compared, the shared fraction of clonotypes was around 5.1% for naive CD4, around 3.5% for naive CD8, 2% to 2.5% for memory CD4, and 0.4% for memory CD8. Pairwise subsampling led to the expectation that sequencing depth would affect the degree of clonotype sharing among donors.

The germline V and J ends show losses of 2 bases and 6 bases respectively, and no gene match explains 6 bases of the junction. Including cysteine and phenylalanine, the CDR3 has 14 amino acids. Only the CDR3 DNA is retained, 42 bases long and in frame from the first base. The germline V gene (reference sequence) provides CDR1 SEHNR and CDR2 FQNEAQ. Using the deep immunoSEQ assay, multiplex PCR amplified TCR CDR3 regions from genomic DNA. For each cell subset, the extracted genomic DNA was distributed evenly across all wells of several immunoSEQ 96-well plates, and each plate served as one replicate. For sorted subsets, roughly 0.2 ug genomic DNA, equal to about 30,000 T cell genomes, was loaded into each replicate PCR. Purified libraries were quantified with a Qubit 3.0 fluorometer, sized on a Bioanalyzer 2100, and re-quantified with the KAPA Library Quantification kit. Every immunoSEQ 96-well plate was sequenced on a separate single-read 150-cycle Illumina NextSeq 550 flow cell. In the authors' own workflow: Because only junctional sequences without quality scores were contained in the immunoSEQ output, filtering matching that applied to full-length reads could not be performed. To assign V/J genes and CDR3, sequences were annotated using PyIR, a Python wrapper for IgBLAST v1.9, with IMGT germline references. Any read was removed if the V/J assignment was weak (E-value above 1e-6), the CDR3 was missing, or the read contained stop codons, out-of-frame junctions, or ambiguous translated residues. A V3J clonotype was defined by an identical inferred V gene, J gene, and CDR3 amino acid sequence. To compute the percentage overlap between repertoires, the number of shared unique clonotypes was divided by the size of the smaller repertoire. Three approaches were used to assess repertoire richness: RTK rarefaction, the Chao1 estimator, and Recon v2.1 estimates of unobserved clonotypes. For all TCRbeta clonotypes obtained by the gDNA method from a few donors, generation probabilities were computed with OLGA. As stored in TCRdb, this immuneACCESS dataset retains in-frame rearrangements with V and J assigned. A fraction of the clones does not appear; measured against another copy, unresolved V genes explain less than half of the discrepancy, and the remainder lacks a known reason. That table is the source of V, J and clone size, and D and trimming were worked out from the DNA. The sample yields over 2,000,000 clones; roughly 95% were counted once. The top ten clones comprise about 1.6% of the sample.

CD8 naive samples consisted of CD45RO-negative cells that were positively selected for CCR7, yielding a CD45RA+CCR7+ population without TemRA cells. The donors were healthy, HIV-negative adults with no recently reported acute infections or vaccinations. All donors were Caucasian adults living in Nashville, Tennessee, USA. Blood was obtained by leukapheresis, after which PBMCs were separated by Ficoll-Histopaque density gradient centrifugation and cryopreserved in liquid nitrogen vapor phase. Purity and quantity of every magnetically sorted T cell population were checked by analytical flow cytometry. Genomic DNA was isolated from every sorted fraction and measured by UV absorbance on a Nanodrop 2000c. On this clone: The antigen it binds to is not known. No per-base quality is available; no much larger clone lies one base away.

This receptor was taken from a man aged 18 to 30 in good health. Some clones in this sample may be carry-over from other donors' samples. The rearrangement combines TRBV7-9 with TRBJ1-2; TRBD1 matches 7 bases in the middle. Material: naive CD8+ T cells from PBMCs. This specimen's cell subset or site label, per the study, means: CD45RA+CCR7+. The DNA is as follows: TGTGCCAGCAGCTTACCAAACCAGGGGGATGGCTACACCTTC. It translates as CASSLPNQGDGYTF. With all but the CDR3 taken from the reference TRBV7-9 and TRBJ1-2 genes, the full variable domain is: DTGVSQNPRHKITKRGQNVTFRCDPISEHNRLYWYRQTLGQGPEFLTYFQNEAQLEKSRLLSDRFSAERPKGSFSTLEIQRTEQGDSAMYLCASSLPNQGDGYTFGSGTRLTVV.